These 18 T cell receptor beta chains share one sample of origin, sequenced in a study of technical replicates of blood from several donors. Data came from immunoSEQ multiplex PCR; TCRdb stores just in-frame clones and leaves some out. The sample shows approximately 70,000 clones, roughly 96% of them seen only once. The sequenced sample was T cells isolated from PBMCs. The receptors shown here come from a human donor in good health.

The chain uses TRBV4-1 and TRBJ1-2, with 8 positions matching TRBD1. J lost 3 bases, V lost 1 base, and 7 bases had no gene match. The CDR3 sequence is 16 residues long. Germline CDR1 and CDR2: MGHRA and YSYEKL. Written as DNA, the CDR3 is TGCGCCAGCAGCCAAGGCATCCCGACAGGGGACTATGGCTACACCTTC. Protein sequence: CASSQGIPTGDYGYTF.

This sequence joins TRBV29-1 and TRBJ1-1; TRBD1 matches 7 bases. J was trimmed by 1 base and V by 4 bases; bases with no gene match: 9. There are 15 residues in the CDR3. Germline V gene data show CDR1 as SQVTM and CDR2 as ANQGSEA. This chain's CDR3 is CSVVQGNRENTEAFF. DNA for the CDR3: TGCAGCGTTGTACAGGGGAACAGGGAGAACACTGAAGCTTTCTTT.

This sequence joins TRBV27 and TRBJ2-7, with 7 bases that match TRBD1. The CDR3 length is 16 residues. The ends lost 2 bases at V and 1 base at J; junction bases unmatched: 8. Germline CDR1 is MNHEY and CDR2 is SMNVEV (reference sequence). The CDR3 sequence is CASSLGPGTASYEQYF. CDR3 bases: TGTGCCAGCAGTTTAGGCCCCGGGACAGCATCCTACGAGCAGTACTTC.

The V call is TRBV29-1, the J call TRBJ1-2; D remains unclear. Trimming stripped 4 bases from V and 1 base from J, with 13 bases between. Per germline, CDR1 SQVTM and CDR2 ANQGSEA. This CDR3 spans 14 amino acids. The CDR3 sequence: CSVAQLTVNYGYTF. The CDR3 nucleotides are TGCAGCGTTGCCCAATTAACAGTTAACTATGGCTACACCTTC.

The V and J genes are TRBV5-1 and TRBJ2-7; 8 nucleotides agree with TRBD2. Losses at the gene ends were 4 bases for V and 3 bases for J; bases not matched to a gene: 15. The CDR3 is made up of 17 amino acids. Germline assignment: CDR1 SGHRS and CDR2 YFSETQ. The CDR3 sequence: CASSGPFTSGKFYEQYF. The CDR3 DNA follows: TGCGCCAGCAGCGGGCCCTTTACTAGCGGAAAGTTCTACGAGCAGTACTTC.

The CDR3 nucleotides read TGTGCCAGCAGCCCCGGACAGGGGGTCCACGAGCAGTACTTC. This gives the protein CASSPGQGVHEQYF. The J gene is TRBJ2-7, the V gene TRBV11-1; 10 bases match TRBD1. The CDR3 is 14 residues long. In germline, CDR1 is SGHAT, CDR2 FQDESV (reference sequence). The J segment lost 5 bases and the V segment lost 5 bases, leaving 6 bases of the junction unmatched.

This clone was picked up one time. This chain joins TRBV5-4 and TRBJ2-2; 9 nucleotides agree with TRBD2. The CDR3 has 16 amino acids. CDR1 and CDR2 from the germline V gene are SGHNT and YYREEE (reference sequence). Trimming cost V 0 bases and J 6 bases; bases outside gene matches: 6. CDR3 DNA: TGTGCCAGCAGCTTGGTTCCTAGCGGGGACCCCGGGGAGCTGTTTTTT. This translates into CASSLVPSGDPGELFF.

This chain joins TRBV18 and TRBJ1-1, with D perhaps TRBD1 (5 bases). In germline, CDR1 is KGHSH, CDR2 LQKENI. V was cut by 2 bases and J by 1 base, with 8 bases left in between. The length of the CDR3 is 14 residues. As DNA, the CDR3 is TGTGCCAGCTCACCAAGTACAGGGAACACTGAAGCTTTCTTT. This codes for CASSPSTGNTEAFF. Based on the CDR3 plus reference TRBV18 and TRBJ1-1, the full variable domain is NAGVMQNPRHLVRRRGQEARLRCSPMKGHSHVYWYRQLPEEGLKFMVYLQKENIIDESGMPKERFSAEFPKEGPSILRIQQVVRGDSAAYFCASSPSTGNTEAFFGQGTRLTVV.

CDR3 sequence reads: CASSPHRPRVDGELFF. The DNA for the CDR3 is TGTGCCAGCTCACCACACCGACCCAGGGTTGACGGGGAGCTGTTTTTT. J is TRBJ2-2 and V is TRBV18, with D tentatively TRBD1 (5 bases). This CDR3 is built from 16 residues. V gave up 1 base and J gave up 7 bases, with 16 bases separating them. Germline V gives CDR1 KGHSH, CDR2 LQKENI.

V gene TRBV6-6 combines with J gene TRBJ1-6; 8 bases line up with TRBD1. The CDR3 runs 15 residues. CDR1 and CDR2 from the germline V gene are MNHNY and SVGAGI (reference sequence). V dropped 4 bases and J dropped 8; count of bases not matched to a gene: 7. CDR3: CASSSDRVPYSPLHF. The CDR3 DNA reads TGTGCCAGCAGTTCGGACAGGGTTCCCTATTCACCCCTCCACTTT.

This chain joins TRBV19 and TRBJ1-1; a weak D match, TRBD1 (6 bases). The germline V gene has CDR1 LNHDA and CDR2 SQIVND (reference sequence). This CDR3 comprises 14 residues. V dropped 3 bases and J dropped 10 bases, with 18 bases sitting between them. The CDR3 DNA is TGTGCCAGTAGTATTCCCGGACAGACCTGGGTAGCTTTCTTT. Protein: CASSIPGQTWVAFF.

This clone was recorded once. This chain joins TRBV6-1 and TRBJ2-5; the D gene is possibly TRBD2 (6 bases). CDR1 MNHNS and CDR2 SASEGT come from the germline V gene. The ends were cut back, 8 bases at V and 1 base at J, with 17 bases in the middle. This CDR3 spans 15 amino acids. CDR3 loop: CASGLTSTSQETQYF. The CDR3 DNA reads as TGTGCCAGCGGGCTTACTAGCACTAGCCAAGAGACCCAGTACTTC.

The V and J genes are TRBV7-2 and TRBJ1-2; TRBD1 matches 7 bases. The CDR3 loop spans 15 amino acids. After removal of 5 bases from V and 5 bases from J, the junction contained 11 bases not matched to a gene. Germline assignment: CDR1 SGHTA and CDR2 FQGNSA. DNA of the CDR3: TGTGCCAGCAGCATCAAACAGGGGTTACATTATGGCTACACCTTC. Amino acids: CASSIKQGLHYGYTF.

This chain joins TRBV5-6 and TRBJ1-6; D is ambiguous. The CDR3 totals 15 residues. The ends were cut back, 4 bases at V and 11 bases at J, with 19 bases in the middle. Germline V gene lookup returns CDR1 SGHDT and CDR2 YYEEEE. The CDR3 nucleotides read TGTGCCAGCAGCGCCCAAACACCCCTTGATCCACCCCTCCACTTT. Its translation: CASSAQTPLDPPLHF.

The rearrangement uses TRBV6-4 and TRBJ1-5, with 8 bases fitting TRBD1. The germline V gene encodes CDR1 MRHNA and CDR2 SNTAGT. J was trimmed by 6 bases and V by 5 bases; bases with no gene match: 6. There are 14 residues in the CDR3. CDR3 coding DNA: TGTGCCAGCAGTCCGGACAGGGACGGTCAGCCCCAGCATTTT. Its protein is CASSPDRDGQPQHF.

Only one count was recorded for this clone. The chain carries TRBV20-1 and TRBJ1-2; D is possibly TRBD1 (5 bases). CDR1 and CDR2 (germline): DFQATT, SNEGSKA (reference sequence). The CDR3 consists of 11 residues. The ends were cut back, 2 bases at V and 10 bases at J, with 11 bases in the middle. The CDR3 DNA sequence: TGCAGTGCTAGAAACCAGGGTCCCTACACCTTC. This codes for CSARNQGPYTF.

The V and J genes are TRBV9 and TRBJ2-3, with TRBD2 identical over 9 bases. V gave up 9 bases and J gave up 0 bases; unmatched junction bases: 8. CDR1 is SGDLS and CDR2 is YYNGEE in the germline V gene. This CDR3 is 15 amino acids long. CDR3 loop: CATTAGGSSTDTQYF. CDR3 DNA sequence: TGTGCCACCACAGCGGGGGGTTCTAGCACAGATACGCAGTATTTT.

This clone was seen a single time. V is TRBV29-1 and J is TRBJ1-4; D uncertain. The CDR3 loop spans 14 amino acids. Germline V gene lookup returns CDR1 SQVTM and CDR2 ANQGSEA. Trimming pared 6 bases from V and 8 bases from J, leaving 19 bases between. The CDR3 nucleotides are TGCAGCGTCTATGCGGGCGAAGCGGACGAAAAACTGTTTTTT. Amino acid sequence: CSVYAGEADEKLFF.